The T cell receptor (beta chain) described here comes from a study of blood T cell repertoires in COVID-19. Study information: The samples span acute and convalescent COVID-19 from the United States, Italy and Spain.

Germline CDR1 SGHRS, CDR2 YFSETQ. V gave up 4 bases and J gave up 8 bases; unmatched junction bases: 11. CDR3 length equals 16 residues. As originally analysed: Estimated nucleated cell counts came from reference gene primer amplification. Sequencing was performed with immunoSEQ multiplex PCR; in TCRdb, only in-frame clones are kept and a portion is missing. V, J and clone size are taken as reported in that table, and D and trimming were inferred from the DNA itself. The sample yields 50,000 to 70,000 clones, 80% to 95% seen once. The specimen was peripheral blood. The rearrangement joins TRBV5-1 to TRBJ2-2; the match to TRBD2 covers 10 bases. The sequence came from a woman of 80 years or more with active COVID-19. The DNA of the CDR3 is TGCGCCAGCAGCAGCGCTAGCGGGAGAACCGAGGGGGAGCTGTTTTTT. Translated, it gives CASSSASGRTEGELFF.